This passage covers 14 T cell receptor beta chains from one sample sequenced in a study of T cells expressing NK-cell markers. TCRdb re-analyzed the 5' RACE reads; it lists each CDR3 protein once, without DNA. The ten most abundant clones cover about 39% of a sample with 150,000 to 160,000 distinct CDR3 sequences. Sequenced: blood T cells: a sorted CD56 or NKG2C T cell subset, CD4+ or CD8+ T cells, or bulk PBMC T cells (not recorded which). The receptors were gathered from a woman between 50 and 59 years old in good health.

The genes are TRBV9 and TRBJ2-7. Germline assignment: CDR1 SGDLS and CDR2 YYNGEE. The CDR3 consists of 15 residues. CDR3 amino acids: CASSVETGSGHEQYF.

The chain links TRBV5-1 to TRBJ1-1; TCRdb lists TRBD1, though no DNA is available to test this call. Germline CDR1 SGHRS, CDR2 YFSETQ. This CDR3 contains 15 residues. CDR3: CASSLAGGTPAEAFF.

The rearrangement uses TRBV2 and TRBJ2-1. The CDR3 extends over 13 amino acids. Germline V gives CDR1 SNHLY, CDR2 FYNNEI. CDR3 in amino acids: CAIYLEPYNEQFF. The full variable domain, in which reference TRBV2 and TRBJ2-1 provide the parts outside the CDR3, is EPEVTQTPSHQVTQMGQEVILRCVPISNHLYFYWYRQILGQKVEFLVSFYNNEISEKSEIFDDQFSVERPDGSNFTLKIRSTKLEDSAMYFCAIYLEPYNEQFFGPGTRLTVL.

The chain has TRBV6-2 or TRBV6-3 and TRBJ2-1. This CDR3 is 17 amino acids long. Germline-derived CDR1 and CDR2 are MNHEY and SVGEGT. The CDR3 sequence: CASSYGVFENSYNEQFF.

This chain joins TRBV7-9 and TRBJ2-7. CDR1 is SEHNR and CDR2 is FQNEAQ in the germline V gene (reference sequence). The CDR3 covers 15 residues. CDR3 region: CASSLADTVPYEQYF.

The chain links TRBV3-1 to TRBJ1-1. The germline CDR1 and CDR2 sequences are LGHDT and YNNKEL (reference sequence). The CDR3 spans 16 residues. The CDR3 here is CASSPWGGDVNTEAFF.

This chain links TRBV7-9 with TRBJ1-1. The CDR3 sequence is 13 residues long. Germline CDR1 reads SEHNR; CDR2 reads FQNEAQ (reference sequence). The CDR3 loop is CASREGTDTEAFF.

The CDR3: CSAVDRENEKLFF. The chain couples TRBV20-1 to TRBJ1-4; without DNA, the TCRdb call of TRBD1 cannot be checked. The CDR3 sequence is 13 residues long. Germline V gene data show CDR1 as DFQATT and CDR2 as SNEGSKA (reference sequence).

J is TRBJ2-3 and V is TRBV27; no DNA is available, so the TRBD2 call from TCRdb remains unchecked. The CDR3 runs to 17 residues. The germline V gene encodes CDR1 MNHEY and CDR2 SMNVEV (reference sequence). The CDR3 region is CASSWTSGRASTDTQYF.

The V call is TRBV12-3 or TRBV12-4, the J call TRBJ1-6; TCRdb's D call of TRBD1 is untestable without DNA. This CDR3 comprises 17 residues. CDR3 sequence reads: CASTLGAPSSYNSPLHF.

This CDR3 reads CASSQVMAANTGELFF. V and J are TRBV3-1 and TRBJ2-2. Germline CDR1 and CDR2: LGHDT and YNNKEL (reference sequence). The CDR3 has 16 residues. Together with reference TRBV3-1 and TRBJ2-2, the CDR3 gives the full variable domain: DTAVSQTPKYLVTQMGNDKSIKCEQNLGHDTMYWYKQDSKKFLKIMFSYNNKELIINETVPNRFSPKSPDKAHLNLHINSLELGDSAVYFCASSQVMAANTGELFFGEGSRLTVL.

CDR3 sequence reads: CSVAGREGHDEQFF. The chain couples TRBV29-1 to TRBJ2-1; TCRdb returns TRBD2, unconfirmable since there is no DNA. Germline V CDR1 and CDR2: SQVTM, ANQGSEA. This CDR3 comprises 14 residues.

The chain has TRBV10-3 and TRBJ2-7; TCRdb calls TRBD1, which cannot be checked without DNA. Germline lookup yields CDR1 ENHRY and CDR2 SYGVKD. This CDR3 region has 12 residues. CDR3 sequence: CAIGTNPYEQYF.

This chain links TRBV6-5 with TRBJ1-1; TCRdb indicates TRBD1, and absent DNA this call remains unverified. Per germline, CDR1 MNHEY and CDR2 SVGAGI. This CDR3 spans 13 amino acids. The CDR3 loop is CATLVGPNTEAFF.